The 8 T cell receptor beta chains below were found in one sample sequenced in a study of shared clonotypes between healthy human individuals. Sequencing used immunoSEQ multiplex PCR; TCRdb keeps in-frame clones, though not all of them. The table has just over 2,000,000 clones, over 85% seen once. Source material: naive CD4+ T cells sorted from blood. Subset reported: CD45RA+ positively selected. These receptors were taken from a young man in good health.

The V call is TRBV6-1, the J call TRBJ2-2; tentatively, D is TRBD1 (6 bases). V lost 3 bases and J 2 bases, leaving 10 bases between the germline ends. Germline CDR1 reads MNHNS; CDR2 reads SASEGT. CDR3 length: 15 residues. This chain's CDR3 is CASSEPGHNTGELFF. The CDR3 DNA is TGTGCCAGCAGTGAGCCGGGACATAACACCGGGGAGCTGTTTTTT.

The chain couples TRBV10-1 to TRBJ1-1; D is undetermined. The CDR3 contains 12 residues. Germline-derived CDR1 and CDR2 are WNHNN and SYGVQD (reference sequence). With 8 bases removed from V and 5 bases from J, the gap between germline ends came to 12 bases. As DNA, the CDR3 is TGCGCCAGCGCGAGGACGAGTACTGAAGCTTTCTTT. Protein product: CASARTSTEAFF.

Regarding this clone: The sample contains more than one DNA sequence encoding this CDR3. This chain links TRBV9 with TRBJ1-1, with D perhaps TRBD1 (5 bases). The ends were cut back, 0 bases at V and 0 bases at J, with 6 bases in the middle. The CDR3 contains 14 residues. The germline V gene has CDR1 SGDLS and CDR2 YYNGEE. The CDR3, as DNA: TGTGCCAGCAGCGTAGACAGGTTGAACACTGAAGCTTTCTTT. Translation gives CASSVDRLNTEAFF.

This clone was counted once. The rearrangement links TRBV9 to TRBJ2-5; D is unclear. The germline V gene encodes CDR1 SGDLS and CDR2 YYNGEE. V was shortened by 4 bases and J by 4 bases, with 17 bases between the two germline ends. The CDR3 sequence is 15 residues long. DNA of the CDR3: TGTGCCAGCAGCCAACCGCGAGGCGGTGGAGAGACCCAGTACTTC. Translating it yields CASSQPRGGGETQYF.

The chain couples TRBV5-4 to TRBJ2-2, with TRBD1 matching 9 bases. The junction had 13 bases not matched to a gene; V was cut back by 0 bases and J by 7 bases. In germline, CDR1 is SGHNT, CDR2 YYREEE (reference sequence). The CDR3 has 18 amino acids. For the CDR3, the DNA is TGTGCCAGCAGCTTGGGTATACCGGGACAGGGTCCCGGCGGGGAGCTGTTTTTT. Translation: CASSLGIPGQGPGGELFF.

The chain uses TRBV11-2 and TRBJ1-2; the match to TRBD1 covers 9 bases. The V gene end was trimmed by 2 bases and the J gene end by 6 bases; junction bases not matched to a gene: 4. There are 14 residues in the CDR3. In germline, CDR1 is SGHAT, CDR2 FQNNGV. As DNA, the CDR3 is TGTGCCAGCAGCTTACGGGGACAGGGAAATGGCTACACCTTC. Encoded protein: CASSLRGQGNGYTF.

This sequence joins TRBV4-1 and TRBJ2-7, with TRBD2 matching 7 bases. The trim removed 0 bases at V and 1 base at J, leaving 3 bases unmatched. Germline values: CDR1 MGHRA, CDR2 YSYEKL. The CDR3 runs 15 residues. The CDR3 reads CASSQDPLASYEQYF. The CDR3 region has the DNA TGCGCCAGCAGCCAAGACCCACTAGCGTCCTACGAGCAGTACTTC.

This chain connects TRBV11-2 to TRBJ2-5, with TRBD2 as a possible D gene (5 bases). In germline, CDR1 is SGHAT, CDR2 FQNNGV. The CDR3 extends over 13 amino acids. Trimming shortened V by 5 bases and J by 5 bases, and 12 bases separated the two germline ends. The CDR3 here is CASSRSLAETQYF. The CDR3 DNA reads TGTGCCAGCAGCCGCTCGTTAGCGGAGACCCAGTACTTC.